These 20 T cell receptor beta chains came from one sample sequenced in a study of beta chain features in type 1 diabetes. What was sequenced were expressed TCRB transcripts, since all of the isolated RNA had been reverse transcribed. The repertoire was sequenced with immunoSEQ multiplex PCR; TCRdb's copy has only in-frame clones and lacks some. The sample holds 250,000 to 350,000 clones, approximately 14% seen once. Input material: central memory CD4+ T cells from blood. Source of these receptors: a man aged 25 to 40 in good health.

The rearrangement joins TRBV4-3 to TRBJ2-3, with TRBD2 matching over 15 bases. This CDR3 spans 17 amino acids. Trimming at V came to 4 bases and at J to 3 bases, leaving 5 bases not matched to a gene. Germline V lookup: CDR1 LGHNA, CDR2 YSLEER. The CDR3 protein is CASSPWTSGRGTDTQYF. The CDR3 region has the DNA TGCGCCAGCAGCCCCTGGACTAGCGGGAGGGGAACAGATACGCAGTATTTT.

This clone was seen a few times. This chain joins TRBV5-4 and TRBJ1-2, with D maybe TRBD1 (5 bases). The CDR3 is made up of 14 amino acids. Trimming shortened V by 0 bases and J by 6 bases, and 12 bases separated the two germline ends. Germline lookup yields CDR1 SGHNT and CDR2 YYREEE (reference sequence). The CDR3 reads CASSLAAGGDGYTF. CDR3 sequence (DNA): TGTGCCAGCAGCTTGGCGGCTGGGGGGGATGGCTACACCTTC. Together with reference TRBV5-4 and TRBJ1-2, the CDR3 gives the full variable domain: ETGVTQSPTHLIKTRGQQVTLRCSSQSGHNTVSWYQQALGQGPQFIFQYYREEENGRGNFPPRFSGLQFPNYSSELNVNALELDDSALYLCASSLAAGGDGYTFGSGTRLTVV.

The V call is TRBV7-2, the J call TRBJ2-1, with 7 bases aligning to TRBD1. V was pared by 0 bases and J by 6 bases, with 2 bases of the junction left unmatched. CDR1 is SGHTA, CDR2 FQGNSA, per germline. This CDR3 comprises 14 residues. CDR3 sequence: CASSLAQGVNEQFF. The CDR3, as DNA: TGTGCCAGCAGCTTAGCCCAGGGGGTCAATGAGCAGTTCTTC.

The J gene is TRBJ2-4, the V gene TRBV21-1; the DNA was not compared with TRBD2, the D call given in the table. TRBV21-1 is assigned pseudogene status. This CDR3 spans 17 amino acids. The CDR3 region is CASSTGTSGVGRNIQYF. DNA of the CDR3: TGTGCCAGCAGCACCGGGACTAGCGGGGTCGGCCGAAACATTCAGTACTTC.

This clone came up a few times. CDR3 in DNA: TGCGCCAGCAGCCAAGATTTCGCCGGGGGAACTAACTATGGCTACACCTTC. Translating gives CASSQDFAGGTNYGYTF. The genes are TRBV4-3 and TRBJ1-2, with D tentatively TRBD1 (5 bases). Trimming removed 0 bases from V and 0 bases from J, with 14 bases in between. Germline assignment: CDR1 LGHNA and CDR2 YSLEER. The CDR3 consists of 17 residues.

This clone was detected a few times. This sequence joins TRBV30 and TRBJ2-1; 7 bases line up with TRBD2. CDR3 length: 19 amino acids. Unmatched junction bases numbered 28, after V lost 7 bases and J lost 7 bases. The V gene's germline CDR1 is GTSNPN and CDR2 SVGIG (reference sequence). This CDR3 reads CASKQLPLAIGREENEQFF. The CDR3 DNA follows: TGTGCCTCCAAACAATTACCACTAGCGATCGGGAGAGAGGAAAATGAGCAGTTCTTC.

This rearrangement joins TRBV11-3 to TRBJ2-3; D not resolved. This CDR3 has 14 amino acids. Germline loops: CDR1 SGHNT, CDR2 YENEEA. Trimming left V 5 bases short and J 1 base short, with 10 bases between. The chain's CDR3 is CASSLSWGTDTQYF. The CDR3 nucleotides are TGTGCCAGCAGCCTTTCATGGGGCACAGATACGCAGTATTTT.

The chain recombines TRBV5-4 with TRBJ2-1; unclear D gene. The V gene's germline CDR1 is SGHNT and CDR2 YYREEE (reference sequence). V lost 4 bases and J lost 7, with 6 bases in between. The CDR3 is 11 amino acids. Written as DNA, the CDR3 is TGTGCCAGCAGCGAAGTAAATGAGCAGTTCTTC. It codes for CASSEVNEQFF.

This clone occurred a few times. The J gene is TRBJ1-1, the V gene TRBV6-5; D call uncertain. V dropped 10 bases and J dropped 1 base, with 16 bases sitting between them. From germline, CDR1 is MNHEY and CDR2 SVGAGI. This CDR3 comprises 14 residues. CDR3 region: CAIFSPIKNTEAFF. Here the CDR3 DNA reads TGTGCCATCTTTAGCCCTATTAAGAACACTGAAGCTTTCTTT.

This clone was seen a few times. The J gene is TRBJ2-1, the V gene TRBV29-1; D gene unclear. CDR1 SQVTM and CDR2 ANQGSEA come from the germline V gene. The V end was cut by 2 bases, the J end by 10 bases, with 6 bases between. This CDR3 is built from 10 residues. The DNA of the CDR3 is TGCAGCGTTGAAAATTTAGAGCAGTTCTTC. As protein: CSVENLEQFF.

This chain joins TRBV7-2 and TRBJ1-1; D gene unclear. The CDR3 length is 14 residues. V was trimmed by 5 bases and J by 5 bases, leaving 15 bases between them. The germline gives CDR1 SGHTA, CDR2 FQGNSA. The CDR3 spells CASSPGLLRTEAFF. CDR3 bases: TGTGCCAGCAGCCCAGGACTCCTGAGAACTGAAGCTTTCTTT.

The CDR3 here is CASSPGTSGKPYYEQYV. Here the CDR3 DNA reads TGCGCCAGCAGCCCCGGGACTAGCGGGAAGCCCTATTACGAGCAGTACGTC. The rearrangement uses TRBV4-3 and TRBJ2-7, with 13 bases aligning to TRBD2. Germline values: CDR1 LGHNA, CDR2 YSLEER. The CDR3 length is 17 residues. Trimming removed 4 bases from V and 4 bases from J; junction bases left unmatched: 10.

The chain joins TRBV7-2 to TRBJ2-2; D unresolved. The V gene's germline CDR1 is SGHTA and CDR2 FQGNSA. Trimming removed 3 bases from V and 1 base from J, with 6 bases in between. There are 14 residues in the CDR3. In DNA, the CDR3 is TGTGCCAGCAGCTTCAACGGGAACACCGGGGAGCTGTTTTTT. This translates into CASSFNGNTGELFF.

The chain employs TRBV19 and TRBJ1-2; TRBD1 matches at 9 bases. Trimming removed 8 bases from V and 2 bases from J; junction bases left unmatched: 12. Per germline, CDR1 LNHDA and CDR2 SQIVND (reference sequence). The CDR3 loop spans 16 amino acids. CDR3 sequence: CASFTGTGRGNYGYTF. CDR3 DNA sequence: TGTGCCAGTTTTACCGGGACAGGGCGAGGGAACTATGGCTACACCTTC. The whole variable domain, remainder taken from reference TRBV19 and TRBJ1-2, is DGGITQSPKYLFRKEGQNVTLSCEQNLNHDAMYWYRQDPGQGLRLIYYSQIVNDFQKGDIAEGYSVSREKKESFPLTVTSAQKNPTAFYLCASFTGTGRGNYGYTFGSGTRLTVV.

The genes are TRBV12-5 and TRBJ2-7; possibly TRBD1 or TRBD2 for D (5 bases each). The CDR3 sequence is 15 residues long. Germline CDR1 and CDR2: LGHNT and FRNRAP. V was trimmed by 7 bases and J by 5 bases, leaving 21 bases between them. This chain's CDR3 is CASAARSDGDDEQYF. CDR3 coding DNA: TGTGCTAGTGCCGCGCGATCTGACGGGGACGACGAGCAGTACTTC.

A few counts support this clone. V gene TRBV11-2 combines with J gene TRBJ1-1; a possible D gene is TRBD1 (6 bases). V lost 1 base, J lost 5 bases, and 14 bases lay in between. The CDR3 has 15 residues. Germline V gene sequence: CDR1 SGHAT, CDR2 FQNNGV. The CDR3 sequence: CASSLANAGETEAFF. CDR3 coding DNA: TGTGCCAGCAGCTTAGCGAACGCAGGGGAAACTGAAGCTTTCTTT.

The J gene is TRBJ1-1, the V gene TRBV11-3; 8 positions match TRBD1. V was pared by 5 bases and J by 4 bases, with 9 bases of the junction left unmatched. Looked up from germline, CDR1 is SGHNT and CDR2 is YENEEA. CDR3 size: 15 residues. The chain's CDR3 is CASSTWTGLVTEAFF. The CDR3 DNA follows: TGTGCCAGCAGCACCTGGACAGGGTTGGTCACTGAAGCTTTCTTT. Complete variable domain (other parts from reference TRBV11-3 and TRBJ1-1): EAGVVQSPRYKIIEKKQPVAFWCNPISGHNTLYWYLQNLGQGPELLIRYENEEAVDDSQLPKDRFSAERLKGVDSTLKIQPAELGDSAVYLCASSTWTGLVTEAFFGQGTRLTVV.

This clone was seen only a few times. The rearrangement links TRBV6-1 to TRBJ1-5; D is undetermined. This CDR3 spans 14 amino acids. Germline CDR1 and CDR2: MNHNS and SASEGT. V lost 6 bases and J lost 4, with 13 bases in between. The CDR3 region is CASRPAAGNQPQHF. In DNA, the CDR3 is TGTGCCAGCAGACCTGCGGCGGGAAATCAGCCCCAGCATTTT.

This chain uses TRBV6-5 with TRBJ1-1; D is uncertain. V lost 6 bases and J 5 bases, leaving 10 bases between the germline ends. Germline CDR1 and CDR2: MNHEY and SVGAGI. The CDR3 is made up of 12 amino acids. The CDR3 loop is CASSRRWTEAFF. The CDR3 DNA reads as TGTGCCAGCAGCCGGCGCTGGACTGAAGCTTTCTTT.

This sequence joins TRBV5-1 and TRBJ1-1; D uncertain. From germline, CDR1 is SGHRS and CDR2 YFSETQ. The CDR3 has 14 residues. V was trimmed by 0 bases and J by 0 bases, leaving 6 bases between them. The CDR3 reads CASSLGHLNTEAFF. In DNA form, the CDR3 reads TGCGCCAGCAGCTTGGGACACCTGAACACTGAAGCTTTCTTT.